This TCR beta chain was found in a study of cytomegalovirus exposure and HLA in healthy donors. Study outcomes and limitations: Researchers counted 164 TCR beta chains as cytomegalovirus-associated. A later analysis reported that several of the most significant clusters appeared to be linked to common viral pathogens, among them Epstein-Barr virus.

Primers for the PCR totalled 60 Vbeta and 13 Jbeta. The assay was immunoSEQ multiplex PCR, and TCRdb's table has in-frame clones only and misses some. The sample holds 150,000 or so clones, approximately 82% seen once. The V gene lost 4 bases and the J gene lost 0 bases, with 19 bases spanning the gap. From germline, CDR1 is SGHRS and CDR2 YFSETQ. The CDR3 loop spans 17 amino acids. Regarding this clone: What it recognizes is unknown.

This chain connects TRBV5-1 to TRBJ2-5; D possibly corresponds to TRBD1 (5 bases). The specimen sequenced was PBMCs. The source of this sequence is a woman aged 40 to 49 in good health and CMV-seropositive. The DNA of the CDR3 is TGCGCCAGCAGCACGTGGGGCTCAGGACCGGACCAAGAGACCCAGTACTTC. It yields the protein CASSTWGSGPDQETQYF. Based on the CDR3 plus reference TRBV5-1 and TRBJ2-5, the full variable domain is KAGVTQTPRYLIKTRGQQVTLSCSPISGHRSVSWYQQTPGQGLQFLFEYFSETQRNKGNFPGRFSGRQFSNSRSEMNVSTLELGDSALYLCASSTWGSGPDQETQYFGPGTRLLVL.